A single sample gave rise to the 24 T cell receptor beta chains below, sequenced in a study of T-cell reconstitution after alpha-beta-depleted transplantation in children. Using unique molecular identifiers, the investigators prepared the TCRbeta library. TCRdb re-analysed the PCR reads in MiXCR, keeping a single row per CDR3 protein. This table has 300,000 or so distinct CDR3 sequences, 9.9% appearing once. The starting material was PBMCs from the stem cell graft donor, obtained from the stem cell graft. These receptors all come from a human donor who donated a stem cell graft to a child with SCID.

This clonotype has just a few counts. The rearrangement joins TRBV5-1 to TRBJ2-7, with TRBD2 as a possible D gene (6 bases). The germline CDR1 and CDR2 sequences are SGHRS and YFSETQ. The CDR3 is made up of 15 amino acids. The V end was cut by 4 bases, the J end by 3 bases, with 17 bases between. The CDR3 spells CASSLWTGGNYEQYF. The CDR3 DNA sequence: TGCGCCAGCAGCCTATGGACTGGAGGGAACTACGAGCAGTACTTC. The full variable domain, with the rest looked up from reference TRBV5-1 and TRBJ2-7, is KAGVTQTPRYLIKTRGQQVTLSCSPISGHRSVSWYQQTPGQGLQFLFEYFSETQRNKGNFPGRFSGRQFSNSRSEMNVSTLELGDSALYLCASSLWTGGNYEQYFGPGTRLTVT.

The rearrangement links TRBV14 to TRBJ1-6, with D unclear. The CDR3 is 14 residues long. V was shortened by 0 bases and J by 7 bases, with 7 bases between the two germline ends. CDR1 and CDR2 (germline): SGHDN, FVKESK. The CDR3 coding sequence is TGTGCCAGCAGCCAAGAGCTCCCCAATTCACCCCTCCACTTT. This codes for CASSQELPNSPLHF.

The chain uses TRBV27 and TRBJ2-4; TRBD1 aligns across 9 bases. Germline lookup yields CDR1 MNHEY and CDR2 SMNVEV (reference sequence). With 1 base clipped from V and 8 bases from J, the junction kept 9 bases outside the gene matches. The CDR3 extends over 16 amino acids. The CDR3 DNA reads TGTGCCAGCAGTTTATACCCGGGACAGGGTATAGACATTCAGTACTTC. This sequence encodes CASSLYPGQGIDIQYF.

The table lists this clonotype with a few counts. The chain carries TRBV4-2 and TRBJ2-1, with 15 nucleotides matching TRBD2. Germline loops: CDR1 LGHNA, CDR2 YNFKEQ. The CDR3 extends over 19 amino acids. After removal of 4 bases from V and 0 bases from J, the junction contained 7 bases not matched to a gene. The CDR3 DNA reads as TGTGCCAGCAGCCGAAGGACTAGCGGGGGGGCGAGCTCCTACAATGAGCAGTTCTTC. As protein: CASSRRTSGGASSYNEQFF.

This clonotype was counted only a few times. The chain links TRBV29-1 to TRBJ2-3; TRBD1 is a possible D gene (5 bases). Germline lookup yields CDR1 SQVTM and CDR2 ANQGSEA. V was trimmed by 8 bases and J by 0 bases, leaving 15 bases between them. The CDR3 length is 14 residues. The CDR3 loop is CSIETDSSTDTQYF. The CDR3, as DNA: TGCAGCATCGAGACAGATTCTAGCACAGATACGCAGTATTTT.

There are a few counts of this clonotype. The V call is TRBV11-2, the J call TRBJ2-1; a possible D gene is TRBD2 (5 bases). The ends were cut back, 5 bases at V and 0 bases at J, with 14 bases in the middle. Germline lookup yields CDR1 SGHAT and CDR2 FQNNGV. There are 16 residues in the CDR3. The CDR3 DNA sequence: TGTGCCAGCAGCCAACTAGAACGGAGCTCCTACAATGAGCAGTTCTTC. Translated: CASSQLERSSYNEQFF.

Of note for this clonotype: One end of the junction does not line up with germline, which may come from a read error. V is TRBV7-7 and J is TRBJ2-1; 13 bases align to TRBD2. Germline CDR1 is SSHAT and CDR2 is FNYEAQ (reference sequence). CDR3 size: 15 residues. CDR3 sequence: CASSPGLAGHNEQFF. DNA of the CDR3: TGTGCTAGCAGCCCGGGACTAGCGGGGCACAATGAGCAGTTCTTC.

This clonotype was observed a few times. The chain couples TRBV5-1 to TRBJ2-1, with a tentative D call TRBD2 (6 bases). Germline CDR1 and CDR2: SGHRS and YFSETQ. The CDR3 length is 15 residues. V shed 5 bases and J shed 8 bases, with 20 bases lying between them. For the CDR3, the DNA is TGCGCCAGCAGAACCCCGGAGGGTGGGATCGATGAGCAGTTCTTC. This encodes CASRTPEGGIDEQFF.

In its sample, this clonotype was seen many times. The chain has TRBV20-1 and TRBJ1-5; 7 bases are a match to TRBD1. Per the germline V gene, CDR1 is DFQATT and CDR2 is SNEGSKA (reference sequence). V shed 0 bases, J shed 1 base, and the junction held 6 bases outside the gene matches. The CDR3 sequence is 16 residues long. Written as DNA, the CDR3 is TGCAGTGCTAGAGAAAACAGGGGCGGAAGCAATCAGCCCCAGCATTTT. This sequence encodes CSARENRGGSNQPQHF.

The chain employs TRBV11-2 and TRBJ1-2, with D possibly matching TRBD1 (6 bases). V lost 5 bases, J lost 4 bases, and 11 bases lay in between. This CDR3 is 13 amino acids long. Germline V gene data show CDR1 as SGHAT and CDR2 as FQNNGV. The CDR3 region is CASSPDSPYGYTF. In DNA form, the CDR3 reads TGTGCCAGCAGCCCGGACAGCCCCTATGGCTACACCTTC. Based on the CDR3 plus reference TRBV11-2 and TRBJ1-2, the full variable domain is EAGVAQSPRYKIIEKRQSVAFWCNPISGHATLYWYQQILGQGPKLLIQFQNNGVVDDSQLPKDRFSAERLKGVDSTLKIQPAKLEDSAVYLCASSPDSPYGYTFGSGTRLTVV.

This clonotype appeared many times. J is TRBJ2-1 and V is TRBV12-3 or TRBV12-4; 10 bases fit TRBD2. V dropped 5 bases and J dropped 3; count of bases not matched to a gene: 7. The CDR3 is made up of 16 amino acids. Written as DNA, the CDR3 is TGTGCCAGCAGTACGAGCGGGGGGGCCTTCTACAATGAGCAGTTCTTC. Protein sequence: CASSTSGGAFYNEQFF.

Regarding this clonotype: This could be a read error, since a much larger clone is one nucleotide away. V and J are TRBV12-3 or TRBV12-4 and TRBJ2-5; D gene uncertain. This CDR3 region has 13 residues. CDR3 in amino acids: CASRLGVQETRYF. CDR3 DNA: TGTGCCAGCAGGCTTGGGGTCCAAGAGACCCGGTACTTC.

The rearrangement joins TRBV5-1 to TRBJ2-7, with D uncertain. Germline V CDR1 and CDR2: SGHRS, YFSETQ. CDR3 size: 12 residues. The V end lost 1 base, the J end lost 7 bases, and 9 bases lay between the germline ends. For the CDR3, the DNA is TGCGCCAGCAGCTTGAATGAGTTAGAGCAGTACTTC. Protein product: CASSLNELEQYF.

This clonotype has more than one count but fewer than ten. This chain links TRBV12-3 or TRBV12-4 with TRBJ1-1; possible D gene TRBD1, 5 bases. Trimming took 4 bases from V and 4 from J, leaving 10 bases between them. The CDR3 loop spans 13 amino acids. Here the CDR3 DNA reads TGTGCCAGCAGTTCCCCGGGGGTCACTGAAGCTTTCTTT. This gives the protein CASSSPGVTEAFF.

This clonotype was detected only a few times. This chain connects TRBV7-2 to TRBJ1-1, with 9 bases that match TRBD1. Trimming at V came to 6 bases and at J to 6 bases, leaving 8 bases not matched to a gene. Looked up from germline, CDR1 is SGHTA and CDR2 is FQGNSA. The CDR3 spans 14 residues. The CDR3, as DNA: TGTGCCAGCAGTCTGGGACAGGGTGGCTCTGAAGCTTTCTTT. Translating it yields CASSLGQGGSEAFF.

The chain is built from TRBV12-3 or TRBV12-4 and TRBJ2-1; 15 nucleotides agree with TRBD2. The CDR3 spans 18 residues. V was clipped by 10 bases and J by 2 bases; unmatched bases: 12. The CDR3 is CATKPGLAGGPPYNEQFF. CDR3 in DNA: TGTGCCACCAAACCGGGACTAGCGGGGGGTCCTCCCTACAATGAGCAGTTCTTC.

This clonotype was seen only a few times. V usage is TRBV11-2 and J usage is TRBJ2-7, with D perhaps matching TRBD1 or TRBD2 (5 bases each). The CDR3 sequence is 15 residues long. Germline V CDR1 and CDR2: SGHAT, FQNNGV. Deletions cut 1 base from V and 0 bases from J, with 10 bases between. CDR3 amino acids: CASSLARGPSYEQYF. The CDR3 DNA sequence: TGTGCCAGCAGCTTAGCGAGGGGTCCCTCCTACGAGCAGTACTTC.

This clonotype was seen many times. The chain combines TRBV6-1 with TRBJ2-2; 10 nucleotides line up with TRBD1. Germline V gene sequence: CDR1 MNHNS, CDR2 SASEGT. The CDR3 extends over 13 amino acids. With 8 bases clipped from V and 7 bases from J, the junction kept 4 bases outside the gene matches. CDR3 amino acids: CASSGQGGGELFF. The CDR3 DNA sequence: TGTGCCAGCTCTGGACAGGGGGGCGGGGAGCTGTTTTTT.

This clonotype appeared many times. V gene TRBV20-1 combines with J gene TRBJ2-3, with unresolved D. CDR1 is DFQATT and CDR2 is SNEGSKA in the germline V gene (reference sequence). The CDR3 is 12 residues long. With 6 bases removed from V and 0 bases from J, the gap between germline ends came to 7 bases. This CDR3 is CSALLSTDTQYF. For the CDR3, the DNA is TGCAGTGCCCTCCTCAGCACAGATACGCAGTATTTT.

This clonotype appeared many times. The chain employs TRBV14 and TRBJ2-2; no firm D call. The CDR3 spans 13 residues. The germline V gene encodes CDR1 SGHDN and CDR2 FVKESK. V lost 3 bases and J 1 base, leaving 3 bases between the germline ends. The CDR3 DNA reads TGTGCCAGCAGCCATCTGAACACCGGGGAGCTGTTTTTT. Residues: CASSHLNTGELFF.

The rearrangement uses TRBV28 and TRBJ2-7; TRBD1 aligns across 8 bases. Germline CDR1 reads MDHEN; CDR2 reads SYDVKM. There are 15 residues in the CDR3. Trimming removed 7 bases from V and 9 bases from J; junction bases left unmatched: 17. The CDR3 spells CASIDGQGYPRGQYF. The DNA of the CDR3 is TGTGCCAGCATTGATGGACAGGGCTATCCTAGGGGGCAGTACTTC.

This clonotype was seen more than once but under ten times. The V call is TRBV6-5, the J call TRBJ1-6; maybe TRBD1 (5 bases). The V end was cut by 4 bases, the J end by 7 bases, with 8 bases between. Per germline, CDR1 MNHEY and CDR2 SVGAGI. The CDR3 extends over 13 amino acids. The CDR3 protein is CASSSGFNSPLHF. CDR3 DNA sequence: TGTGCCAGCAGTTCAGGGTTCAATTCACCCCTCCACTTT.

This clonotype was observed a handful of times. The J gene is TRBJ2-7, the V gene TRBV13; TRBD2 might be the D (6 bases). Per the germline V gene, CDR1 is PRHDT and CDR2 is FYEKMQ (reference sequence). There are 12 residues in the CDR3. The V end was cut by 4 bases, the J end by 6 bases, with 10 bases between. The CDR3, as DNA: TGTGCCAGCAGCTGGGGGGACGGCGAGCAGTACTTC. Translated: CASSWGDGEQYF.

In regard to this clonotype: This may come from a read error, since a much larger clone is one base off. The chain is built from TRBV12-3 or TRBV12-4 and TRBJ2-3; D tentatively reads TRBD1 or TRBD2 (5 bases each). The CDR3 consists of 16 residues. In DNA, the CDR3 is TGTGCCAGCAGTCCCCCTTTGTGGGGGAGCACAGATACGCATTATTTT. Translation: CASSPPLWGSTDTHYF.